This entry lists 3 T cell receptor beta chains sequenced from one sample in a study of OX40 agonist ivuxolimab in advanced cancers. Assay used: immunoSEQ multiplex PCR; TCRdb lists only in-frame clones, some missing. The sample carries 30,000 or so clones, about 80% recorded once. The sequencing used CD4+ or CD8+ T cells sorted from blood, collected in a trial of the OX40 agonist ivuxolimab. The receptors here all came from an adult with an advanced solid tumor such as melanoma, head and neck, liver or kidney cancer.

The chain uses TRBV9 and TRBJ2-1; 15 positions agree with TRBD2. After removal of 0 bases from V and 7 bases from J, the junction contained 5 bases not matched to a gene. Germline-derived CDR1 and CDR2 are SGDLS and YYNGEE. The CDR3 covers 17 residues. CDR3 residues: CASSVEGLAGGDNEQFF. In DNA form, the CDR3 reads TGTGCCAGCAGCGTAGAGGGACTAGCGGGAGGTGATAATGAGCAGTTCTTC.

The chain employs TRBV28 and TRBJ1-2; D remains ambiguous. CDR1 is MDHEN and CDR2 is SYDVKM in the germline V gene. V lost 6 bases to trimming and J lost 8 bases, with 7 bases between them. This CDR3 contains 10 residues. The CDR3 is CASSRLGYTF. The CDR3 nucleotides read TGTGCCAGCAGCCGTCTCGGCTACACCTTC.

In its sample, this clone was seen a few times. The gene calls are TRBV20-1 and TRBJ2-7; no firm D call. The CDR3 has 11 amino acids. V lost 3 bases to trimming and J lost 5 bases, with 8 bases between them. Per the germline V gene, CDR1 is DFQATT and CDR2 is SNEGSKA (reference sequence). The CDR3 spells CSASLLNEQYF. The CDR3 DNA reads TGCAGTGCTAGTCTACTAAACGAGCAGTACTTC.